This T cell receptor beta chain was retrieved from a study of blood T cell repertoires in COVID-19. For the study at large: COVID-19 samples collected from the United States, Italy and Spain covered acute and convalescent phases. From T cells, B-cell-depleted T cells, or PBMCs came the material, which was cDNA or gDNA.

The CDR3 runs to 15 residues. J was trimmed by 2 bases and V by 6 bases; bases with no gene match: 6. CDR1 and CDR2 (germline): MNHNY, SVGAGI (reference sequence). Authors' analysis steps: Estimated nucleated cell counts came from reference gene primer amplification. TCRdb's table, derived via immunoSEQ multiplex PCR, lists solely in-frame clones and lacks some. D and trimming were read from the DNA, whereas the V and J calls and clone size are those reported in that table. The table has about 160,000 clones, approximately 81% seen once; the top ten hold approximately 1.1%. This TCR came from a man aged 40-49 years with acute or convalescent COVID-19. Source material: peripheral blood. This chain links TRBV6-6 with TRBJ2-2; TRBD1 matches at 7 bases. CDR3 bases: TGTGCCAGCAGCCTCGGGACAGTCAACACCGGGGAGCTGTTTTTT. Translation gives CASSLGTVNTGELFF.